A selection of T cell receptor beta chains follows, all from one sample in a study of cytomegalovirus exposure and HLA in healthy donors. The assay was immunoSEQ multiplex PCR, and TCRdb's table has in-frame clones only and misses some. This table has around 280,000 clones, about 90% appearing once. The sequenced sample was PBMCs. These receptors were taken from a woman aged 18-29 years in good health and CMV-seronegative. CDR3s include the opening cysteine and the closing phenylalanine or tryptophan. The D gene is left open where the match is weak. Size is stated for part of the rows, as once, few or many counts, or as a class when the clone is expanded.

V,D,size,J,CDR3,DNA
TRBV7-9,TRBD1,-,TRBJ1-2,CASSLGQGQGAYGYTF,TGTGCCAGCAGCTTAGGACAAGGACAGGGCGCCTATGGCTACACCTTC
TRBV5-6,TRBD1,-,TRBJ1-2,CASREPGQGNYGYTF,TGTGCCAGCAGAGAACCGGGACAGGGGAACTATGGCTACACCTTC
TRBV9,TRBD1,-,TRBJ2-5,CASSANTGGAETQYF,TGTGCCAGCAGCGCTAATACAGGGGGCGCCGAGACCCAGTACTTC
TRBV7-9,-,-,TRBJ1-3,CASSPGQGSSGNTIYF,TGTGCCAGCAGCCCTGGGCAGGGGAGCTCTGGAAACACCATATATTTT
TRBV2,-,-,TRBJ1-1,CASTGESSNTEAFF,TGTGCCAGCACCGGGGAGTCCTCGAACACTGAAGCTTTCTTT
TRBV6-1,TRBD1,-,TRBJ2-5,CASRAPGQRETQYF,TGTGCCAGCAGGGCCCCGGGACAGCGGGAGACCCAGTACTTC
TRBV5-5,TRBD1,-,TRBJ1-2,CASSLTGAHYGYTF,TGTGCCAGCAGCCTAACAGGGGCACACTATGGCTACACCTTC
TRBV6-1,-,-,TRBJ1-5,CASSEWLYSNQPQHF,TGTGCCAGCAGTGAATGGCTTTATAGCAATCAGCCCCAGCATTTT
TRBV15,-,once,TRBJ1-5,CATSSQGPRPTPIYSNQPQHF,TGTGCCACCAGCAGCCAGGGCCCCAGGCCCACGCCAATTTATAGCAATCAGCCCCAGCATTTT
TRBV13,-,-,TRBJ2-2,CASRGPAVRELFF,TGTGCCAGCAGGGGTCCGGCGGTCCGGGAGCTGTTTTTT
TRBV25-1,-,-,TRBJ1-5,CASSCHVQEHSNQPQHF,TGTGCCAGCAGTTGCCACGTACAGGAACATAGCAATCAGCCCCAGCATTTT
TRBV4-2,TRBD2,-,TRBJ2-5,CASSFGTSGDQETQYF,TGTGCCAGCAGTTTTGGGACTAGCGGGGATCAAGAGACCCAGTACTTC
TRBV2,TRBD1,few,TRBJ2-2,CASSGNRGEYTGELFF,TGTGCCAGCAGTGGTAACAGGGGGGAATACACCGGGGAGCTGTTTTTT
TRBV5-6,TRBD1,few,TRBJ1-4,CASTYWTGLNEKLFF,TGTGCCAGCACCTACTGGACAGGGCTCAATGAAAAACTGTTTTTT
TRBV4-1,-,-,TRBJ2-7,CASSYNPGYEQYF,TGCGCCAGCAGCTACAACCCTGGCTACGAGCAGTACTTC
TRBV9,TRBD1,once,TRBJ2-2,CASSVSGGLSLFRELFF,TGTGCCAGCAGCGTATCAGGGGGCCTTTCTTTGTTCAGGGAGCTGTTTTTT
TRBV9,-,-,TRBJ1-5,CASSPGSDREPQHF,TGTGCCAGCAGCCCCGGGTCGGATCGGGAGCCCCAGCATTTT
TRBV18,-,-,TRBJ1-3,CASSPVFFDRSSGNTIYF,TGTGCCAGCTCACCGGTTTTTTTCGACAGGTCCTCTGGAAACACCATATATTTT
TRBV2,TRBD1,-,TRBJ2-5,CARGTGPIQETQYF,TGTGCCAGGGGGACAGGGCCGATCCAAGAGACCCAGTACTTC
TRBV19,-,-,TRBJ2-3,CASSIFAIPGDTQYF,TGTGCCAGTAGTATATTTGCCATACCAGGGGATACGCAGTATTTT
TRBV13,TRBD2,-,TRBJ2-3,CASSSGLAGGPHQYF,TGTGCCAGCAGCTCGGGACTAGCGGGGGGGCCTCACCAGTATTTT
TRBV7-3,TRBD1,-,TRBJ1-5,CASSFLRDRGAGNQPQHF,TGTGCCAGCAGCTTCCTCCGGGACAGGGGGGCGGGCAATCAGCCCCAGCATTTT
TRBV27,TRBD2,few,TRBJ2-1,CASSLSTPGLGGNEQFF,TGTGCCAGCAGTTTATCAACCCCGGGACTAGGGGGCAATGAGCAGTTCTTC
TRBV5-1,-,-,TRBJ1-1,CASSLAWRLAPDTEAFF,TGCGCCAGCAGCTTGGCCTGGCGCCTAGCGCCAGATACTGAAGCTTTCTTT
TRBV11-2,-,-,TRBJ2-2,CASSPRVLAGELFF,TGTGCCAGCAGCCCGCGAGTTTTGGCCGGGGAGCTGTTTTTT
TRBV19,-,-,TRBJ1-4,CASSYLGGPVFF,TGTGCCAGTAGTTACCTCGGGGGTCCGGTGTTTTTT
TRBV27,TRBD1,-,TRBJ1-2,CASSLGGQGTLNYGYTF,TGTGCCAGCAGTTTAGGGGGACAGGGGACACTAAACTATGGCTACACCTTC